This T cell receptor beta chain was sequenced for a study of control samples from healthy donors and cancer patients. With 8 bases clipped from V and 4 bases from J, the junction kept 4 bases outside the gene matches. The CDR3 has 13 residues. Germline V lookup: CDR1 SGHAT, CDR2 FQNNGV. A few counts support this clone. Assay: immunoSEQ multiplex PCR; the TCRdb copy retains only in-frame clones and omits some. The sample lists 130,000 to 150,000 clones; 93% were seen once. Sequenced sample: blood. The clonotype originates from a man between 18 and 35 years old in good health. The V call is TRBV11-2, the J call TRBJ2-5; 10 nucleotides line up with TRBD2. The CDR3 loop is CASLLAGTETQYF. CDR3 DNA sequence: TGTGCCAGCTTACTAGCGGGAACAGAGACCCAGTACTTC.